This T cell receptor (beta chain) came from a study of CD8+CD57+ T cells in acquired aplastic anemia. Template material for TCR beta VDJ and CDR3 profiling consisted of genomic DNA. TCRdb fed the reads into MiXCR, producing one record per CDR3 protein. Of 300,000 or so distinct CDR3 sequences detected, under 60% appear once; the ten largest clones hold roughly 1.3%. The CDR3 extends over 15 amino acids. Per germline, CDR1 LNHNV and CDR2 YYDKDF (reference sequence). V was pared by 3 bases and J by 1 base, with 6 bases of the junction left unmatched. This clonotype has only a few counts. By flow cytometry, patients selected for sequencing had shown an expansion of CD8+CD57+ cells. Severe acquired aplastic anemia was present in all patients.

The chain joins TRBV15 to TRBJ2-7, with 7 bases that match TRBD2. The source material was sorted CD4+, CD8+, or CD8+CD57+ T cells (not recorded which) from PBMCs. The origin of this receptor is a human donor with aplastic anemia. The CDR3 region is CATSRTGGSSYEQYF. The CDR3 bases are TGTGCCACCAGCAGGACGGGGGGTTCTTCCTACGAGCAGTACTTC. The variable domain in full, with the rest retrieved from reference TRBV15 and TRBJ2-7, is DAMVIQNPRYQVTQFGKPVTLSCSQTLNHNVMYWYQQKSSQAPKLLFHYYDKDFNNEADTPDNFQSRRPNTSFCFLDIRSPGLGDTAMYLCATSRTGGSSYEQYFGPGTRLTVT.